This TCR beta chain was recovered during a study of blood T cell repertoires in COVID-19. Study information: Collection of acute and convalescent COVID-19 samples took place in the United States, Italy and Spain. The cDNA or gDNA used as material had been derived from T cells, B-cell-depleted T cells, or PBMCs.

Sequencing used immunoSEQ multiplex PCR; TCRdb keeps in-frame clones, though not all of them. The sample holds 100,000 to 150,000 clones; under 90% are singletons and the top ten take roughly 2.3%. Individuals aged roughly 18 to 100 years were recruited from some 26 US areas. The germline CDR1 and CDR2 sequences are SGHRS and YFSETQ. Trimming removed 4 bases from V and 1 base from J; junction bases left unmatched: 7. CDR3 length equals 16 residues. This clonotype was sampled from a man in his forties with acute COVID-19. What was sequenced was PBMCs or T cells enriched from blood (not recorded which). The genes are TRBV5-1 and TRBJ2-5, with 10 bases matching TRBD1. This chain's CDR3 is CASSRGQGGFQETQYF. The CDR3, as DNA: TGCGCCAGCAGCCGCGGACAGGGGGGCTTCCAAGAGACCCAGTACTTC. The full variable domain, in which reference TRBV5-1 and TRBJ2-5 provide the parts outside the CDR3, is KAGVTQTPRYLIKTRGQQVTLSCSPISGHRSVSWYQQTPGQGLQFLFEYFSETQRNKGNFPGRFSGRQFSNSRSEMNVSTLELGDSALYLCASSRGQGGFQETQYFGPGTRLLVL.